This T cell receptor beta chain originates from a study of blood T cell repertoires in COVID-19. Study-level background: T cells, B-cell-depleted T cells, or PBMCs supplied cDNA or gDNA.

Source study methods: For nucleated cells, counts were estimated from reference gene primer amplification. Assay: immunoSEQ multiplex PCR; the TCRdb copy retains only in-frame clones and omits some. The DNA gave D and trimming, while V, J and clone size come from that table. Among about 160,000 clones listed, 70% to 85% were seen once. Seattle patients were enrolled during active infection and followed longitudinally. The length of the CDR3 is 17 residues. CDR1 is WSHSY, CDR2 SAAADI, per germline. The V segment lost 0 bases and the J segment 10 bases; nucleotides outside the gene matches: 15. This clonotype was sampled from a woman aged 40 to 55 with COVID-19, enrolled during active disease. Material: peripheral blood. The rearrangement uses TRBV10-2 and TRBJ2-3; TRBD2 matches 8 bases. CDR3 amino acids: CASSESGRGLGSKAQYF. Written as DNA, the CDR3 is TGCGCCAGCAGTGAGTCGGGTAGGGGACTAGGGTCTAAGGCGCAGTATTTT.